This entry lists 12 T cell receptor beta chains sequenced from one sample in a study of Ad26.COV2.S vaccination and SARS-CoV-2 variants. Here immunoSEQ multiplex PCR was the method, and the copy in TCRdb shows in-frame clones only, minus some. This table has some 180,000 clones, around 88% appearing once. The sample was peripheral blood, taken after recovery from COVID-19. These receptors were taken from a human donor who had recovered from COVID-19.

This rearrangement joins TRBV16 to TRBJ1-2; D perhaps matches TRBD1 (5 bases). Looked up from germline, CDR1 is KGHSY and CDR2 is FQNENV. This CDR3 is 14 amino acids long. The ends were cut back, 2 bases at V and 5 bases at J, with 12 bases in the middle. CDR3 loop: CASSQSMGEYGYTF. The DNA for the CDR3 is TGTGCCAGCAGCCAAAGCATGGGGGAATATGGCTACACCTTC.

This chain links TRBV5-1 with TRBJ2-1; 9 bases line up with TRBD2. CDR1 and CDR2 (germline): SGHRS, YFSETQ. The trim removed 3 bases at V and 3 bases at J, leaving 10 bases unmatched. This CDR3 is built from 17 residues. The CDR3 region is CASSSGAGTSRYNEQFF. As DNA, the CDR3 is TGCGCCAGCAGCTCGGGTGCCGGGACTAGCCGCTACAATGAGCAGTTCTTC.

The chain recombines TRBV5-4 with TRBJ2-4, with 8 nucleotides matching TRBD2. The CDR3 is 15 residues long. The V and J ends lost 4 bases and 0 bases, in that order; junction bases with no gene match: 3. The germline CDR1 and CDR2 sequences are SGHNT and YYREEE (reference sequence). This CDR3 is CASSRGGLAKNIQYF. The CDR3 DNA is TGTGCCAGCAGCCGGGGGGGACTAGCCAAAAACATTCAGTACTTC. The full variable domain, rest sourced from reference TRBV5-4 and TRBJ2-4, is ETGVTQSPTHLIKTRGQQVTLRCSSQSGHNTVSWYQQALGQGPQFIFQYYREEENGRGNFPPRFSGLQFPNYSSELNVNALELDDSALYLCASSRGGLAKNIQYFGAGTRLSVL.

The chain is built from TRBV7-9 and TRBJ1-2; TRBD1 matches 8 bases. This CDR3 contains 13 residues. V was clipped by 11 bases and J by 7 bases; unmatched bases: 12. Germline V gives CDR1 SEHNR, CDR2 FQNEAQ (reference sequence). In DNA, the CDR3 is TGTGCCGGGGACCCAGGGGGCCCCCTTGGCTACACCTTC. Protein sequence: CAGDPGGPLGYTF.

This chain's CDR3 is CASSTWTSGKYNEQFF. CDR3 DNA sequence: TGTGCCAGCAGCACGTGGACTAGCGGGAAATACAATGAGCAGTTCTTC. The V call is TRBV7-3, the J call TRBJ2-1; 12 nucleotides line up with TRBD2. CDR3 length equals 16 residues. The germline CDR1 and CDR2 sequences are SGHTA and FQGTGA. V lost 5 bases and J lost 4; bases outside the gene matches: 6.

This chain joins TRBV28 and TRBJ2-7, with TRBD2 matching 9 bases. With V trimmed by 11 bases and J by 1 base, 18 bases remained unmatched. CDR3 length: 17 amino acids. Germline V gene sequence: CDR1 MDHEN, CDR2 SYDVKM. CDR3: CAPRDRAGGRLSYEQYF. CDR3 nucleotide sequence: TGTGCCCCCAGGGACCGGGCGGGGGGGAGGTTGTCCTACGAGCAGTACTTC.

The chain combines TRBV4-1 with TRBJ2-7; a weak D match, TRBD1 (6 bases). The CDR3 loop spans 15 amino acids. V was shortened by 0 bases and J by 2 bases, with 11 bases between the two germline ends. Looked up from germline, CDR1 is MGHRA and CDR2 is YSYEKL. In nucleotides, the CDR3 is TGCGCCAGCAGCCAAGATAACAGGGCTACCTACGAGCAGTACTTC. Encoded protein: CASSQDNRATYEQYF.

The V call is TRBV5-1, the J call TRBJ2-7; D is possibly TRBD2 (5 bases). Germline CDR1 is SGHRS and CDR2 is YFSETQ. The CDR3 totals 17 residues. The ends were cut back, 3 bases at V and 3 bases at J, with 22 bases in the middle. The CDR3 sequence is CASSWVPSKAEIYEQYF. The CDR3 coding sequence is TGCGCCAGCAGCTGGGTCCCGTCGAAAGCGGAAATCTACGAGCAGTACTTC. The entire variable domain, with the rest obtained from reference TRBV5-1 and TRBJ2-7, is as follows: KAGVTQTPRYLIKTRGQQVTLSCSPISGHRSVSWYQQTPGQGLQFLFEYFSETQRNKGNFPGRFSGRQFSNSRSEMNVSTLELGDSALYLCASSWVPSKAEIYEQYFGPGTRLTVT.

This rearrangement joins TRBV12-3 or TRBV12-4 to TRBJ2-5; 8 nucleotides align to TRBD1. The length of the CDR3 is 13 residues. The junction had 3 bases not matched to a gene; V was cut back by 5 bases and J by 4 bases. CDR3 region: CASSLTGGETQYF. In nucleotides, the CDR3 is TGTGCCAGCAGTCTAACAGGGGGAGAGACCCAGTACTTC.

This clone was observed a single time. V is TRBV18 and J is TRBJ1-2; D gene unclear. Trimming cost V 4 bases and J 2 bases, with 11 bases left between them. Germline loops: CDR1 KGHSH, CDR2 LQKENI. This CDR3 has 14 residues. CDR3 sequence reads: CASSQSRQNYGYTF. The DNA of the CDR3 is TGTGCCAGCTCACAATCTCGGCAGAACTATGGCTACACCTTC.

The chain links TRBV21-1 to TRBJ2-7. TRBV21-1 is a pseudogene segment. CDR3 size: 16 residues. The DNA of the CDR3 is TGTGCCAGCAGCAAAAACCCCGGGACGGCAACCTACGAGCAGTACTTC. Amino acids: CASSKNPGTATYEQYF.

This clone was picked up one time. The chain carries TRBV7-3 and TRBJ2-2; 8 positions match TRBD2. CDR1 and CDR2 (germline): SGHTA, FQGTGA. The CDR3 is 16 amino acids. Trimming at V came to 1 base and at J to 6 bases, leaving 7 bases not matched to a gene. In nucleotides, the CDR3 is TGTGCCAGCAGCTTAATCCCAGCGGGAGCGTCCGGGGAGCTGTTTTTT. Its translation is CASSLIPAGASGELFF.